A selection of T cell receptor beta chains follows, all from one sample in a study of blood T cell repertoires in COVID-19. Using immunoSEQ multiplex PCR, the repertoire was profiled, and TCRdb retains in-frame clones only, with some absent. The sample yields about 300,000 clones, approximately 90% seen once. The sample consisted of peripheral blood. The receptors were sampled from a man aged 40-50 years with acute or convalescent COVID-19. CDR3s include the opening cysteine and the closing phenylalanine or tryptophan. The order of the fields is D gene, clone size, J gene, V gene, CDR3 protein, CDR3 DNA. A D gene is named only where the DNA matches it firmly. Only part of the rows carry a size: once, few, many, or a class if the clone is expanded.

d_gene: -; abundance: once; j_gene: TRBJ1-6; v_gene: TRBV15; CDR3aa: CATSREGGYYNSPLHF; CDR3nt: TGTGCCACCAGCAGAGAGGGAGGGTACTATAATTCACCCCTCCACTTT
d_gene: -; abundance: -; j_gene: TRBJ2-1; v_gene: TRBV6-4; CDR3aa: CASSDSRGEQFF; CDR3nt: TGTGCCAGCAGTGACTCGAGGGGGGAGCAGTTCTTC
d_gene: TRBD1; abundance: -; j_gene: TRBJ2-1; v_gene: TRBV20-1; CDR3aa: CSASTTGEGDEQFF; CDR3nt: TGCAGTGCTAGTACGACAGGGGAAGGCGATGAGCAGTTCTTC
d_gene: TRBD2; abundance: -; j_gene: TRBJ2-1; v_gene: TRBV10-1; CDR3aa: CASSQAGTSGASGQFF; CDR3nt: TGCGCCAGCAGCCAGGCCGGGACTAGCGGGGCTTCTGGGCAGTTCTTC
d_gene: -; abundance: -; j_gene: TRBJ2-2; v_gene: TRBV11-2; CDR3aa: CASSLEPLNTGELFF; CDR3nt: TGTGCCAGCAGCTTGGAGCCACTTAACACCGGGGAGCTGTTTTTT
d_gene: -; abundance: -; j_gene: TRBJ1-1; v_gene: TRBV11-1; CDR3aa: CASSPERGLTEAFF; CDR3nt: TGTGCCAGCAGCCCAGAGCGGGGGTTAACTGAAGCTTTCTTT
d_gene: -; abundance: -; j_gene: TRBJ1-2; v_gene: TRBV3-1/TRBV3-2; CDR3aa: CASSQEALQGNYGYTF; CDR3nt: TGTGCCAGCAGCCAGGAGGCCCTTCAGGGGAACTATGGCTACACCTTC
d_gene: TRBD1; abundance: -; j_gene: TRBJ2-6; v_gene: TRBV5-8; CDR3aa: CASSGTGAANVLTF; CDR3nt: TGTGCCAGCAGCGGGACAGGGGCGGCCAACGTCCTGACTTTC
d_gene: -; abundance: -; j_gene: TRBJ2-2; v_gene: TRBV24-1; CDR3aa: CATSLGGNTGELFF; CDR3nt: TGTGCCACCAGTCTGGGGGGTAACACCGGGGAGCTGTTTTTT
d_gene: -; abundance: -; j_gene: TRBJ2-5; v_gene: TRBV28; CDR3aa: CASSLSPHRETQYF; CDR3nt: TGTGCCAGCAGTTTAAGTCCCCACCGGGAGACCCAGTACTTC
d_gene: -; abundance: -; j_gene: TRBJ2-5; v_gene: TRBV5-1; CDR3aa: CASSYTGETQYF; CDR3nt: TGCGCCAGCAGCTATACAGGAGAGACCCAGTACTTC
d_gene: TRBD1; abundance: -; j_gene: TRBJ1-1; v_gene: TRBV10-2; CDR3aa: CASSVPRNRGGNTEAFF; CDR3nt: TGCGCCAGCAGTGTCCCAAGAAACAGGGGAGGGAACACTGAAGCTTTCTTT
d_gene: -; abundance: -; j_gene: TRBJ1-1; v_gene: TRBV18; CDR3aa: CASSPPSGGNTEAFF; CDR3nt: TGTGCCAGCTCACCACCCTCGGGGGGGAACACTGAAGCTTTCTTT
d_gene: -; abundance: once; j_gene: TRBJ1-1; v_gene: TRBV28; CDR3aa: CASRTGPIEEAFF; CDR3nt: TGTGCCAGCAGAACAGGGCCAATTGAGGAAGCTTTCTTT
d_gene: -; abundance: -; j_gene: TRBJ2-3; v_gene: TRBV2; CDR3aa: CASSDNLGDTQYF; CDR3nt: TGTGCCAGCAGTGATAATCTAGGAGATACGCAGTATTTT
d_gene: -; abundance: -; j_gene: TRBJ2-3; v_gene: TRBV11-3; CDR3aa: CASSFRSTDTQYF; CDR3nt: TGTGCCAGCAGTTTTCGTAGCACAGATACGCAGTATTTT
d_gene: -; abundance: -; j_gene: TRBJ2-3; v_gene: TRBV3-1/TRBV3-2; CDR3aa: CASSPGAWGTDTQYF; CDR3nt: TGTGCCAGCAGCCCAGGGGCCTGGGGCACAGATACGCAGTATTTT
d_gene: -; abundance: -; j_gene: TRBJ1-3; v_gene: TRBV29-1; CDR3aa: CSVEDRRSTNTIYF; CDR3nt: TGCAGCGTTGAAGATCGGAGGAGTACAAACACCATATATTTT
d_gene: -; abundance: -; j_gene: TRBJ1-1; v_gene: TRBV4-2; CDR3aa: CASSQKSGRLNTEAFF; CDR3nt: TGTGCCAGCAGCCAAAAAAGCGGGCGGCTGAACACTGAAGCTTTCTTT
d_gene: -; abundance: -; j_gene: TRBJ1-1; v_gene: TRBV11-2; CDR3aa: CASNLGGNTEAFF; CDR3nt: TGTGCCAGCAATTTGGGAGGGAACACTGAAGCTTTCTTT
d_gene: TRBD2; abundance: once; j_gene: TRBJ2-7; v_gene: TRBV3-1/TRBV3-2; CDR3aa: CASSLRLAGNSYEQYF; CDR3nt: TGTGCCAGCAGCCTCAGACTAGCGGGGAATTCCTACGAGCAGTACTTC
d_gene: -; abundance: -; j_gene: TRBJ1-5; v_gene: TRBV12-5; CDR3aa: CASAPNGGERQPQHF; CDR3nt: TGTGCTAGTGCTCCAAACGGGGGTGAGCGACAGCCCCAGCATTTT
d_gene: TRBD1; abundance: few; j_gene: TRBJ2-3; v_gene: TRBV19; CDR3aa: CASSQDRATDTQYF; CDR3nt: TGTGCCAGTAGTCAGGACAGGGCCACAGATACGCAGTATTTT
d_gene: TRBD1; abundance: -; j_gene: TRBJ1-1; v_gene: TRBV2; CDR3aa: CASTVNHRGNTEAFF; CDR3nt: TGTGCCAGCACTGTTAACCACAGGGGGAACACTGAAGCTTTCTTT
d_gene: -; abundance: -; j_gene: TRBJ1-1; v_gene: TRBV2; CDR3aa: CASSENRRAEAFF; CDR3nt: TGTGCCAGCAGTGAAAACAGGCGAGCTGAAGCTTTCTTT
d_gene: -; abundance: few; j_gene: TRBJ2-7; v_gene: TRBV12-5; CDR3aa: CASGLPRGSYYEQYF; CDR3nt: TGTGCTAGTGGTTTGCCCCGAGGGTCTTACTACGAGCAGTACTTC
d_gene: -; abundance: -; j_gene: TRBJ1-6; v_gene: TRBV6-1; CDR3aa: CASSEGGNSPLHF; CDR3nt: TGTGCCAGCAGTGAAGGCGGGAATTCACCCCTCCACTTT
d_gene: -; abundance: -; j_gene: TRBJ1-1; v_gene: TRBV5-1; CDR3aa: CASSLTGLNTEAFF; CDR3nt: TGCGCCAGCAGCTTGACAGGGTTGAACACTGAAGCTTTCTTT
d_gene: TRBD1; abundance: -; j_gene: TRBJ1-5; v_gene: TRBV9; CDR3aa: CASSAQMGQSTNSNQPQHF; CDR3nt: TGTGCCAGCAGCGCCCAAATGGGACAGTCAACCAATAGCAATCAGCCCCAGCATTTT
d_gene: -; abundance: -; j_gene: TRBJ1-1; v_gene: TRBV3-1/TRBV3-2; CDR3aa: CASSQVGVDGRNTEAFF; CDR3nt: TGTGCCAGCAGCCAAGTAGGGGTGGACGGAAGGAACACTGAAGCTTTCTTT
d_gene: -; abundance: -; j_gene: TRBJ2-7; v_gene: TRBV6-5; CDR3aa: CASRNRGGPYEQYF; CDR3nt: TGTGCCAGCAGAAACAGGGGAGGCCCCTACGAGCAGTACTTC
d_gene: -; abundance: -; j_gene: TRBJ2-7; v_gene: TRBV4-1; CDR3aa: CASSQIQGTYEQYF; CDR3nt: TGCGCCAGCAGCCAGATTCAGGGCACCTACGAGCAGTACTTC
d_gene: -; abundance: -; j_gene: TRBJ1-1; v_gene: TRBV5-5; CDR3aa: CASTRQDTYTEAFF; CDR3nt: TGTGCCAGCACCCGGCAGGACACCTACACTGAAGCTTTCTTT